This TCR beta chain is drawn from a study of T-cell memory formation after mild COVID-19. Looking at the study overall: Largely, the TCR clusters proved donor specific.

CDR3 length: 16 amino acids. Germline V gene lookup returns CDR1 SGHTA and CDR2 FQGNSA. V dropped 5 bases and J dropped 3; count of bases not matched to a gene: 7. TCRdb called the 5' RACE reads again in MiXCR, with one record for every CDR3 protein. This table has nearly 250,000 distinct CDR3 sequences, 15% appearing once. This TCR was recovered from an adult woman who had mild COVID-19 (a few samples of this study predate the infection). Cell type and time point are not known. The V call is TRBV7-2, the J call TRBJ1-6, with 7 nucleotides matching TRBD1. The source material was PBMCs or a T cell subset sorted from them (not recorded which). Here the CDR3 reads CASSQRQGRYNSPLHF. The CDR3 bases are TGTGCCAGCAGCCAACGACAGGGTCGCTATAATTCACCCCTCCACTTT.